These T cell receptor beta chains were read from a single sample in a study of Graves' ophthalmopathy and Graves' hyperthyroidism. Using its own MiXCR run on the multiplex PCR reads, TCRdb lists one record per CDR3 protein. The data hold some 750,000 distinct CDR3 sequences, with 40% observed a single time. Sequenced input: peripheral blood. These receptor sequences come from an adult man with Graves' ophthalmopathy. The CDR3 runs from the conserved cysteine through the conserved F or W. A D gene is named only where the DNA matches it firmly. Expanded clones get a size class; other rows say once, few or many, or leave the size out.

>.|.|TRBJ2-5|TRBV25-1
CASSGFTGGGQETQYF
TGTGCCAGCAGTGGATTCACCGGGGGCGGACAAGAGACCCAGTACTTC
>TRBD1|.|TRBJ2-3|TRBV7-9
CASSFGGQGNHREYF
TGTGCCAGCAGTTTCGGGGGACAGGGCAATCACCGGGAGTATTTT
>TRBD1|once|TRBJ2-7|TRBV29-1
CSVVGGQGLHEQYF
TGCAGCGTTGTGGGGGGACAGGGATTGCACGAGCAGTACTTC
>.|.|TRBJ1-6|TRBV6-2/TRBV6-3
CASSIAGDPRALHF
TGTGCCAGCAGTATTGCAGGGGATCCGCGGGCCCTCCACTTT
>TRBD2|few|TRBJ2-2|TRBV7-9
CASSQELAAVGELFF
TGTGCCAGCAGCCAAGAACTAGCGGCGGTCGGGGAGCTGTTTTTT
>.|.|TRBJ2-5|TRBV14
CASSQNAGRVRETQYF
TGTGCCAGCAGCCAAAATGCGGGCAGGGTAAGAGAGACCCAGTACTTC
>.|few|TRBJ2-2|TRBV7-3
CASSFHQTGELFF
TGTGCCAGCAGCTTTCACCAGACTGGGGAGCTGTTTTTT
>.|few|TRBJ2-3|TRBV10-3
CAISGWTETNTDTQYF
TGTGCCATCAGTGGATGGACAGAGACAAACACAGATACGCAGTATTTT
>.|.|TRBJ1-1|TRBV2
CASSPFRLGGDPDTEAFF
TGTGCCAGCAGTCCTTTCCGACTCGGGGGCGATCCGGACACTGAAGCTTTCTTT
>.|.|TRBJ1-5|TRBV27
CASSLVGRHQPQHF
TGTGCCAGCAGTTTAGTTGGCAGACATCAGCCCCAGCATTTT
>.|.|TRBJ1-5|TRBV7-2
CASSWGPRVGGNQPQHF
TGTGCCAGCAGCTGGGGGCCCAGGGTGGGTGGCAATCAGCCCCAGCATTTT
>.|many|TRBJ1-2|TRBV6-1
CASSERDRPRGYTF
TGTGCCAGCAGTGAACGAGACAGGCCGCGGGGCTACACCTTC
>.|many|TRBJ1-2|TRBV24-1
CATKARNYGYTF
TGTGCCACCAAGGCTAGAAACTATGGCTACACCTTC
>.|.|TRBJ1-1|TRBV10-3
CAISYFSGTEAFF
TGTGCCATCAGTTACTTCAGCGGAACTGAAGCTTTCTTT
>.|many|TRBJ1-6|TRBV19
CASSSSGLEALHF
TGTGCCAGTAGTTCATCAGGGTTGGAGGCCCTCCACTTT
>.|.|TRBJ2-7|TRBV20-1
CSAVGGTYEQYF
TGCAGTGCCGTGGGCGGAACCTACGAGCAGTACTTC
>.|once|TRBJ2-7|TRBV10-3
CASSYWDREQYF
TGTGCCAGCAGTTACTGGGATCGCGAGCAGTACTTC
>.|many|TRBJ2-7|TRBV11-2
CASSFDSYEQYF
TGTGCCAGCAGCTTCGACTCCTACGAGCAGTACTTC
>TRBD2|.|TRBJ2-7|TRBV19
CASSPPPGLASHEQYF
TGTGCCAGTAGCCCCCCCCCGGGACTAGCCTCCCACGAGCAGTACTTC
>.|many|TRBJ1-5|TRBV29-1
CSVALGNQPQHF
TGCAGCGTTGCACTGGGGAATCAGCCCCAGCATTTT
>TRBD1|.|TRBJ1-4|TRBV6-5
CASSYKGQGDEKLFF
TGTGCCAGCAGTTACAAGGGACAGGGGGATGAAAAACTGTTTTTT
>.|.|TRBJ1-5|TRBV5-5
CASSHPDRSNQPQHF
TGTGCCAGCAGCCATCCCGACAGGAGCAATCAGCCCCAGCATTTT
>TRBD1|.|TRBJ2-2|TRBV9
CASQTGQGYTGELFF
TGTGCCAGCCAGACGGGACAGGGTTACACCGGGGAGCTGTTTTTT
>TRBD1|.|TRBJ1-1|TRBV7-2
CASRTTGGTEAFF
TGTGCCAGCAGAACTACAGGGGGAACTGAAGCTTTCTTT
>TRBD1|.|TRBJ2-2|TRBV19
CASSPRTGGTGLAGELFF
TGTGCCAGTAGTCCCCGGACAGGGGGCACGGGATTAGCCGGGGAGCTGTTTTTT
>.|.|TRBJ1-1|TRBV7-9
CASSETYREAFF
TGTGCCAGCAGCGAAACATACAGGGAAGCTTTCTTT
>.|many|TRBJ1-6|TRBV14
CASSQVRGSPLHF
TGTGCCAGCAGCCAAGTTCGGGGCTCACCCCTCCACTTT
>TRBD1|.|TRBJ1-1|TRBV29-1
CSVGGTGVQNTEAFF
TGCAGCGTTGGCGGGACAGGGGTTCAGAACACTGAAGCTTTCTTT
>TRBD1|few|TRBJ2-7|TRBV19
CASSHRDRGHEQYF
TGTGCCAGTAGTCACCGGGACAGGGGTCACGAGCAGTACTTC
>.|many|TRBJ1-5|TRBV7-9
CASSLAISFTGRDQPQHF
TGTGCCAGCAGCTTAGCGATTTCGTTTACAGGGAGGGATCAGCCCCAGCATTTT
>.|.|TRBJ2-7|TRBV25-1
CASSQLPAIGPTEDYEQYF
TGCGCCAGCAGCCAACTACCCGCAATTGGGCCGACAGAGGACTACGAGCAGTACTTC
>TRBD1|.|TRBJ2-5|TRBV5-1
CASRRQGLFGETQYF
TGTGCCAGCCGAAGACAGGGTCTGTTTGGAGAGACCCAGTACTTC
>TRBD1|once|TRBJ2-5|TRBV2
CASSWDRVVETQYF
TGTGCCAGCAGTTGGGACAGGGTGGTGGAGACCCAGTACTTC
>.|many|TRBJ1-5|TRBV29-1
CSVEDTGQPQHF
TGCAGCGTTGAAGATACGGGTCAGCCCCAGCATTTT
>.|few|TRBJ2-7|TRBV5-8
CASSPRPDEGTYEQYF
TGTGCCAGCAGTCCGAGACCGGACGAAGGGACCTACGAGCAGTACTTC
>.|few|TRBJ2-7|TRBV11-2
CASSYSGLSSYEQYF
TGTGCCAGCAGTTACTCCGGACTTAGCTCCTACGAGCAGTACTTC
>.|once|TRBJ2-4|TRBV11-3
CASSSRVVTKNIQYF
TGTGCCAGCAGCTCTCGGGTTGTTACCAAAAACATTCAGTACTTC
>.|.|TRBJ2-5|TRBV2
CASSFGTHRETQYF
TGTGCCAGCAGCTTTGGGACACACCGAGAGACCCAGTACTTC
>.|few|TRBJ1-1|TRBV19
CASSSITEAFF
TGTGCCAGTAGCTCAATCACTGAAGCTTTCTTT
>.|once|TRBJ2-5|TRBV12-3/TRBV12-4
CASAFGPYQETQYF
TGTGCTAGCGCCTTTGGGCCGTACCAAGAGACCCAGTACTTC
>TRBD2|many|TRBJ2-7|TRBV7-6
CASSPWSLAGAYEQYF
TGTGCCAGCAGCCCCTGGTCGCTAGCGGGAGCTTACGAGCAGTACTTC
>.|.|TRBJ1-4|TRBV6-1
CASRGGIASTNEKLFF
TGTGCCAGCAGAGGCGGAATTGCTTCAACTAATGAAAAACTGTTTTTT
>.|many|TRBJ1-1|TRBV29-1
CSVLPTGNTEAFF
TGCAGCGTTCTTCCAACAGGGAACACTGAAGCTTTCTTT
>TRBD1|.|TRBJ1-5|TRBV24-1
CASSPGDRGHQPQHF
TGTGCCAGCAGTCCCGGGGACAGGGGGCATCAGCCCCAGCATTTT
>.|.|TRBJ1-1|TRBV25-1
CASYVGRNTEAFF
TGTGCTAGTTATGTGGGTAGGAACACTGAAGCTTTCTTT
>TRBD1|few|TRBJ1-5|TRBV6-5
CASSRTGGVGQPQHF
TGTGCCAGCAGCCGGACAGGGGGCGTAGGTCAGCCCCAGCATTTT
>.|few|TRBJ1-1|TRBV11-2
CASSKPRLVTGANTEAFF
TGTGCCAGCAGCAAACCGAGGCTGGTTACTGGGGCCAACACTGAAGCTTTCTTT
>TRBD1|.|TRBJ1-5|TRBV7-9
CASSSDRGRIQPQHF
TGTGCCAGCAGCTCGGACAGGGGGCGGATTCAGCCCCAGCATTTT
>.|few|TRBJ1-4|TRBV6-6
CASRSRREKLFF
TGTGCCAGCAGATCCAGACGTGAAAAACTGTTTTTT
>.|.|TRBJ2-5|TRBV10-3
CASSRGGIRGRETQYF
TGTGCCAGCAGTCGGGGTGGTATTCGAGGACGGGAGACCCAGTACTTC
>.|few|TRBJ1-5|TRBV19
CASSILGRDRPQHF
TGTGCCAGTAGTATCCTCGGCAGGGATCGGCCCCAGCATTTT
>TRBD1|.|TRBJ1-2|TRBV10-3
CAIRRTGGQGYGYTF
TGTGCCATCAGAAGAACAGGGGGACAGGGTTATGGCTACACCTTC
>TRBD1|.|TRBJ1-4|TRBV20-1
CSALDRVTNEKLFF
TGCAGTGCTCTAGACAGGGTCACTAATGAAAAACTGTTTTTT
>.|.|TRBJ1-5|TRBV24-1
CASSLYPGSNQPQHF
TGTGCCAGCAGTCTTTACCCAGGTAGCAATCAGCCCCAGCATTTT
>TRBD2|.|TRBJ2-3|TRBV7-8
CASTQRGPTDTQYF
TGTGCCAGCACCCAGCGGGGGCCCACAGATACGCAGTATTTT
>TRBD1|few|TRBJ1-2|TRBV2
CASSENWGPGDRSFNGYTF
TGTGCCAGCAGTGAAAACTGGGGACCTGGGGACAGATCCTTCAATGGCTACACCTTC
>.|many|TRBJ1-5|TRBV2
CANSGGEDQPQHF
TGTGCCAACTCAGGAGGGGAGGATCAGCCCCAGCATTTT
>TRBD1|few|TRBJ1-1|TRBV9
CASSQGETGWAEAFF
TGTGCCAGCAGCCAAGGAGAGACAGGGTGGGCTGAAGCTTTCTTT